One sample yielded the 25 T cell receptor beta chains listed below, sequenced in a study of identical twins. TCRdb re-called the 5' RACE reads with MiXCR, one entry per CDR3 protein. The sample has 1.5 million to 2 million distinct CDR3 sequences, less than 40% seen once; the top ten hold about 0.27%. Sequenced input: cord blood. These receptors originate from a newborn girl in good health.

The rearrangement uses TRBV10-1 and TRBJ2-1; 9 bases map to TRBD2. The V and J ends lost 0 bases and 6 bases, in that order; junction bases with no gene match: 3. The germline V gene has CDR1 WNHNN and CDR2 SYGVQD (reference sequence). The CDR3 covers 15 residues. DNA of the CDR3: TGCGCCAGCAGTGAGTCGGGACTAGCTTCCAATGAGCAGTTCTTC. This encodes CASSESGLASNEQFF.

This chain joins TRBV12-3 or TRBV12-4 and TRBJ2-5, with TRBD2 matching over 8 bases. V was pared by 4 bases and J by 4 bases, with 5 bases of the junction left unmatched. This CDR3 comprises 14 residues. This chain's CDR3 is CASSSRGGGETQYF. CDR3 bases: TGTGCCAGCAGTTCCCGGGGGGGCGGAGAGACCCAGTACTTC.

V usage is TRBV3-1 and J usage is TRBJ2-5; 11 bases fit TRBD2. This CDR3 is built from 16 residues. The germline CDR1 and CDR2 sequences are LGHDT and YNNKEL (reference sequence). V dropped 0 bases and J dropped 3; count of bases not matched to a gene: 3. The CDR3 loop is CASSQDSGGAKETQYF. CDR3 bases: TGTGCCAGCAGCCAAGATAGCGGGGGGGCAAAAGAGACCCAGTACTTC.

This clonotype was found many times. Relative to the germline gene, one junction end is altered; a read error may explain this. The chain couples TRBV12-3 or TRBV12-4 to TRBJ2-7; possible D gene TRBD2, 5 bases. This CDR3 contains 13 residues. The CDR3 protein is CASSIALPYEQYF. The CDR3 DNA reads as TGTGCCAGCAGTATAGCGCTCCCGTACGAGCAGTACTTC.

To note about this clonotype: Since a much larger clone is just one base distant, this may be a read error. A read error is likely, as this CDR3 ends without the conserved phenylalanine or tryptophan. The chain joins TRBV29-1 to TRBJ1-2; D call uncertain. V was shortened by 0 bases and J by 3 bases, with 2 bases between the two germline ends. In germline, CDR1 is SQVTM, CDR2 ANQGSEA. The CDR3 is 11 amino acids. This CDR3 reads CSVEDDYGYTI. CDR3 nucleotides: TGCAGCGTTGAAGATGACTATGGCTACACCATC.

This clonotype was observed a handful of times. J is TRBJ2-1 and V is TRBV24-1, with D possibly being TRBD1 or TRBD2 (5 bases each). The CDR3 loop spans 13 amino acids. Germline V gene sequence: CDR1 KGHDR, CDR2 SFDVKD. V was cut by 0 bases and J by 9 bases, with 8 bases left in between. CDR3 in amino acids: CATSDLHGTEQFF. Here the CDR3 DNA reads TGTGCCACCAGTGATTTGCATGGGACTGAGCAGTTCTTC.

The rearrangement links TRBV5-1 to TRBJ1-1; the D is unclear. V lost 0 bases, J lost 2 bases, and 14 bases lay in between. This CDR3 has 16 residues. The germline V gene encodes CDR1 SGHRS and CDR2 YFSETQ. CDR3 sequence reads: CASSLAAPTKNTEAFF. The CDR3 nucleotides read TGCGCCAGCAGCTTGGCCGCACCTACTAAAAACACTGAAGCTTTCTTT. Combining the CDR3 with reference TRBV5-1 and TRBJ1-1 gives the whole variable domain KAGVTQTPRYLIKTRGQQVTLSCSPISGHRSVSWYQQTPGQGLQFLFEYFSETQRNKGNFPGRFSGRQFSNSRSEMNVSTLELGDSALYLCASSLAAPTKNTEAFFGQGTRLTVV.

As concerns this clonotype: A much larger clone differs from this one at a single base, so this may be a read error. The chain recombines TRBV3-1 with TRBJ2-1; TRBD1 aligns across 8 bases. The J call is in doubt because the DNA end fits TRBJ2-7 better. Germline V gene data show CDR1 as LGHDT and CDR2 as YNNKEL (reference sequence). This CDR3 has 15 residues. CDR3 protein: CAGSPSRTGFYEQYF. Written as DNA, the CDR3 is TGTGCCGGCAGCCCCTCCAGGACAGGGTTCTACGAGCAGTACTTC.

This chain links TRBV19 with TRBJ1-1; perhaps TRBD1 as D (6 bases). Germline V gene sequence: CDR1 LNHDA, CDR2 SQIVND (reference sequence). The CDR3 runs 11 residues. The V end lost 7 bases, the J end lost 8 bases, and 11 bases lay between the germline ends. Here the CDR3 reads CASTTTGEAFF. DNA for the CDR3: TGTGCCAGTACCACGACAGGAGAAGCTTTCTTT.

This sequence joins TRBV6-1 and TRBJ1-4; D gene uncertain. CDR1 is MNHNS, CDR2 SASEGT, per germline. Trimming removed 0 bases at V and 9 bases at J, with 11 bases between. The CDR3 is 14 residues long. The chain's CDR3 is CASSEARLNKKLFF. The CDR3 DNA follows: TGTGCCAGCAGTGAAGCCCGACTGAATAAAAAACTGTTTTTT.

The chain carries TRBV5-1 and TRBJ2-7; perhaps TRBD2 as D (6 bases). Germline V gene lookup returns CDR1 SGHRS and CDR2 YFSETQ. The CDR3 loop spans 14 amino acids. The V gene lost 0 bases and the J gene lost 6 bases, with 13 bases spanning the gap. CDR3 in DNA: TGCGCCAGCAGCTTGGCCGCGGGGACCATCGAGCAGTACTTC. The encoded protein is CASSLAAGTIEQYF.

This clonotype was recorded a few times. The rearrangement joins TRBV19 to TRBJ1-1; the D gene is possibly TRBD1 (6 bases). Looked up from germline, CDR1 is LNHDA and CDR2 is SQIVND (reference sequence). V was shortened by 7 bases and J by 11 bases, with 20 bases between the two germline ends. The CDR3 is 13 amino acids. The CDR3 DNA reads TGTGCCAGTACCTCGACAGGATCAGCGCGGGCTTTCTTT. As protein: CASTSTGSARAFF.

This clonotype was seen a few times. The rearrangement links TRBV6-5 to TRBJ2-1, with TRBD2 identical over 14 bases. The V segment lost 4 bases and the J segment 7 bases; nucleotides outside the gene matches: 12. This CDR3 region has 18 residues. Germline CDR1 MNHEY, CDR2 SVGAGI. Here the CDR3 reads CASSSLLLTSGGGNEQFF. The DNA for the CDR3 is TGTGCCAGCAGTTCGCTCCTATTGACTAGCGGGGGGGGGAATGAGCAGTTCTTC.

This chain uses TRBV10-1 with TRBJ1-1; 9 nucleotides line up with TRBD1. The CDR3 runs to 16 residues. Germline CDR1 and CDR2: WNHNN and SYGVQD (reference sequence). After removal of 5 bases from V and 5 bases from J, the junction contained 12 bases not matched to a gene. The CDR3 sequence is CASSPTGTGRGTEAFF. In DNA, the CDR3 is TGCGCCAGCAGTCCGACGGGGACAGGGAGAGGGACTGAAGCTTTCTTT.

This clonotype was seen at least ten times. CDR3 region: CASSRLVDYEQYF. The CDR3 coding sequence is TGTGCCAGCAGTCGACTGGTCGATTACGAGCAGTACTTC. V and J are TRBV6-6 and TRBJ2-7; D gene uncertain. Germline V gene data show CDR1 as MNHNY and CDR2 as SVGAGI (reference sequence). V lost 5 bases, J lost 4 bases, and 12 bases lay in between. The CDR3 runs 13 residues.

This chain connects TRBV7-2 to TRBJ2-5, with no clear D. V lost 1 base and J lost 4, with 13 bases in between. The CDR3 runs 15 residues. CDR1 is SGHTA, CDR2 FQGNSA, per germline. CDR3 DNA: TGTGCCAGCAGCTTAGTCCAGCTGGGGTCAGAGACCCAGTACTTC. It specifies CASSLVQLGSETQYF.

The chain has TRBV7-2 and TRBJ2-3, with 10 bases identical to TRBD2. Trimming removed 7 bases from V and 2 bases from J; junction bases left unmatched: 12. CDR3 length: 17 amino acids. CDR1 and CDR2 (germline): SGHTA, FQGNSA. CDR3 residues: CASTPSLAGAHTDTQYF. CDR3 nucleotides: TGTGCCAGCACTCCTTCTCTAGCGGGGGCCCACACAGATACGCAGTATTTT.

This clonotype occurred a few times. In nucleotides, the CDR3 is TGCGCCAGCAGCCAAGAATTCCGGACTCCCGTCGGGGCCAACGTCCTGACTTTC. The encoded protein is CASSQEFRTPVGANVLTF. The chain uses TRBV4-1 and TRBJ2-6, with D tentatively TRBD2 (5 bases). The V gene's germline CDR1 is MGHRA and CDR2 YSYEKL. Trimming cost V 0 bases and J 4 bases, with 16 bases left between them. The CDR3 has 18 residues.

V is TRBV2 and J is TRBJ2-2; D call uncertain. V shed 8 bases and J shed 6 bases, with 16 bases lying between them. Per germline, CDR1 SNHLY and CDR2 FYNNEI. This CDR3 comprises 14 residues. CDR3 protein: CASVRRALPGELFF. CDR3 sequence (DNA): TGTGCCAGCGTACGCCGGGCCCTTCCCGGGGAGCTGTTTTTT.

The chain joins TRBV2 to TRBJ2-4, with 11 bases that match TRBD2. Per the germline V gene, CDR1 is SNHLY and CDR2 is FYNNEI. The CDR3 loop spans 17 amino acids. Trimming at V came to 6 bases and at J to 3 bases, leaving 10 bases not matched to a gene. The CDR3 DNA sequence: TGTGCCAGCAGAGAAAACCTAGCGGGGGGCCTCAAAAACATTCAGTACTTC. As protein: CASRENLAGGLKNIQYF.

Many counts were recorded for this clonotype. The rearrangement joins TRBV6-2 or TRBV6-3 to TRBJ2-5; no clear D gene. The V gene lost 6 bases and the J gene lost 4 bases, with 6 bases spanning the gap. The germline V gene has CDR1 MNHEY and CDR2 SVGEGT. This CDR3 comprises 11 residues. This chain's CDR3 is CASRDLETQYF. In DNA form, the CDR3 reads TGTGCCAGCAGAGACCTAGAGACCCAGTACTTC.

This clonotype was found many times. This sequence joins TRBV20-1 and TRBJ1-2; a weak D match, TRBD1 (5 bases). The CDR3 has 15 residues. Trimming removed 3 bases from V and 0 bases from J, with 14 bases in between. CDR1 and CDR2 from the germline V gene are DFQATT and SNEGSKA (reference sequence). The CDR3 DNA is TGCAGTGCTAGGGGACGGCAGGGAGCTAACTATGGCTACACCTTC. It yields the protein CSARGRQGANYGYTF.

V is TRBV12-3 or TRBV12-4 and J is TRBJ2-7; D may correspond to TRBD1 or TRBD2 (7 bases each). The germline V and J ends were trimmed by 4 bases and 7 bases, with 23 bases remaining between them. This CDR3 comprises 16 residues. The CDR3 DNA reads TGTGCCAGCAGTTCAGGGGGGGGGCTTGTCTACAATGAGCAGTACTTC. Translating gives CASSSGGGLVYNEQYF.

There are a few counts of this clonotype. The rearrangement joins TRBV2 to TRBJ2-5; 9 bases fit TRBD1. The J call is doubtful: the DNA matches TRBJ2-7 better. The germline gives CDR1 SNHLY, CDR2 FYNNEI. CDR3 length: 14 residues. CDR3 nucleotide sequence: TGTGCCAGCACCGGGACAGGGCCCACCTACGAGCAGTACTTC. Translation: CASTGTGPTYEQYF.

This clonotype has a count of ten or more. The chain couples TRBV5-1 to TRBJ2-1; 13 bases agree with TRBD2. Trimming cost V 3 bases and J 8 bases; bases outside gene matches: 5. Germline lookup yields CDR1 SGHRS and CDR2 YFSETQ. CDR3 length: 15 amino acids. CDR3 DNA: TGCGCCAGCAGCTCAACTAGCGGGAGGGGGGATGAGCAGTTCTTC. Protein product: CASSSTSGRGDEQFF.